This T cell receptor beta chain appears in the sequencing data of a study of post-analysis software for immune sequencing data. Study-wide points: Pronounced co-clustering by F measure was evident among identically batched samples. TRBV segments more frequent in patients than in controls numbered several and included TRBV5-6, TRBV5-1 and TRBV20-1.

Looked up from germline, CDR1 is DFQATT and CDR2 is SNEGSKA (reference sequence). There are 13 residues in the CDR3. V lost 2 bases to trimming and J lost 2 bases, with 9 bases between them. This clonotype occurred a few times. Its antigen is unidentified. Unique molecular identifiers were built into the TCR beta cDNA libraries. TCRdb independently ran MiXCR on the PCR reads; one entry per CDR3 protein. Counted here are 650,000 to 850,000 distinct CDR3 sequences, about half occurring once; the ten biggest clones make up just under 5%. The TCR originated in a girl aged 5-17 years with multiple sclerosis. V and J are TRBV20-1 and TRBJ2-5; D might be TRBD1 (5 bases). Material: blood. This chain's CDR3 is CSARFPGQETQYF. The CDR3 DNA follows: TGCAGTGCTAGATTCCCAGGGCAAGAGACCCAGTACTTC.